Each of the 16 T cell receptor beta chains below was sequenced from the same sample in a study of CD8+CD57+ T cells in acquired aplastic anemia. TCR beta VDJ and CDR3 profiling used genomic DNA as template. TCRdb itself ran the reads through MiXCR, one entry per CDR3 protein. The sample yields roughly 150,000 distinct CDR3 sequences, 35% to 55% seen once. The material sequenced was sorted CD4+, CD8+, or CD8+CD57+ T cells (not recorded which) from PBMCs. Receptors originate from a human donor in good health.

V is TRBV2 and J is TRBJ2-3, with D uncertain. V was clipped by 3 bases and J by 5 bases, with 12 bases between them. The germline CDR1 and CDR2 sequences are SNHLY and FYNNEI. This CDR3 contains 14 residues. The CDR3, as DNA: TGTGCCAGCAGTGATTCGGAAAACCGAGATACGCAGTATTTT. This sequence encodes CASSDSENRDTQYF.

This clonotype appeared many times. The rearrangement joins TRBV20-1 to TRBJ2-7; D is unresolved. With 0 bases removed from V and 0 bases from J, the gap between germline ends came to 15 bases. Germline-derived CDR1 and CDR2 are DFQATT and SNEGSKA (reference sequence). This CDR3 is 16 amino acids long. CDR3 sequence reads: CSARDGPGRSSYEQYF. CDR3 bases: TGCAGTGCTAGAGATGGGCCGGGTCGTAGCTCCTACGAGCAGTACTTC.

The rearrangement joins TRBV7-9 to TRBJ2-5; no reliable D call. Per germline, CDR1 SEHNR and CDR2 FQNEAQ (reference sequence). Trimming took 1 base from V and 7 from J, leaving 13 bases between them. The CDR3 runs 14 residues. The CDR3 nucleotides read TGTGCCAGCAGCTTAGGGGCCCCCGAAGGGACCCAGTACTTC. As protein: CASSLGAPEGTQYF.

In its sample, this clonotype was seen many times. The chain uses TRBV20-1 and TRBJ2-3, with D possibly TRBD2 on 6 matching bases. This CDR3 spans 13 amino acids. Trimming shortened V by 4 bases and J by 5 bases, and 13 bases separated the two germline ends. Per germline, CDR1 DFQATT and CDR2 SNEGSKA (reference sequence). Written as DNA, the CDR3 is TGCAGTGCTATGAGTAGCGGAGAAGATACGCAGTATTTT. Protein: CSAMSSGEDTQYF.

At least ten counts were recorded for this clonotype. This chain joins TRBV12-3 or TRBV12-4 and TRBJ2-5, with 7 bases aligning to TRBD2. This CDR3 comprises 17 residues. The ends lost 4 bases at V and 9 bases at J; junction bases unmatched: 20. The CDR3 sequence: CASSSSPGTSHAGAQYF. The CDR3 DNA reads as TGTGCCAGCAGTTCCTCCCCGGGGACCTCCCACGCGGGGGCCCAGTACTTC.

This clonotype was found many times. The chain joins TRBV5-1 to TRBJ2-1, with TRBD2 identical over 8 bases. CDR1 SGHRS and CDR2 YFSETQ come from the germline V gene. With 7 bases clipped from V and 5 bases from J, the junction kept 5 bases outside the gene matches. The CDR3 is 13 amino acids. CDR3 sequence reads: CASQGLGDNEQFF. The DNA of the CDR3 is TGCGCCAGCCAGGGACTAGGGGACAATGAGCAGTTCTTC.

With regard to this clonotype: Germline is not matched at one junction end, which may reflect a read error. The gene calls are TRBV7-8 and TRBJ2-2; the D gene could be TRBD1 or TRBD2 (5 bases each). The CDR3 is 16 amino acids. From germline, CDR1 is SGHVS and CDR2 FQNEAQ. The CDR3: CASSFGGTGYTGELVF. The CDR3 DNA is TGCGCCAGCAGCTTTGGCGGAACAGGCTACACCGGGGAGCTGGTTTTT.

Here the CDR3 DNA reads TGTGCCAGCAGCCAAGGTAGAGGGGGGGAAAAACTGTTTTTT. Protein product: CASSQGRGGEKLFF. This chain uses TRBV4-2 with TRBJ1-4; a possible D gene is TRBD1 (6 bases). The germline gives CDR1 LGHNA, CDR2 YNFKEQ. Trimming shortened V by 1 base and J by 8 bases, and 11 bases separated the two germline ends. The CDR3 extends over 14 amino acids.

Many counts were recorded for this clonotype. V is TRBV29-1 and J is TRBJ2-7; D is possibly TRBD2 (7 bases). CDR1 and CDR2 from the germline V gene are SQVTM and ANQGSEA. The CDR3 totals 12 residues. V dropped 4 bases and J dropped 2 bases, with 9 bases sitting between them. CDR3 sequence: CSVGGGPYEQYF. For the CDR3, the DNA is TGCAGCGTTGGGGGGGGGCCCTACGAGCAGTACTTC.

This clonotype appeared many times. This chain uses TRBV7-2 with TRBJ2-7; 9 bases match TRBD2. The CDR3 loop spans 15 amino acids. CDR1 is SGHTA and CDR2 is FQGNSA in the germline V gene. V was pared by 4 bases and J by 3 bases, with 7 bases of the junction left unmatched. CDR3 protein: CASSYIAGARYEQYF. The CDR3 DNA reads TGTGCCAGCAGCTATATAGCGGGAGCACGCTACGAGCAGTACTTC. Combining the CDR3 with reference TRBV7-2 and TRBJ2-7 gives the whole variable domain GAGVSQSPSNKVTEKGKDVELRCDPISGHTALYWYRQSLGQGLEFLIYFQGNSAPDKSGLPSDRFSAERTGGSVSTLTIQRTQQEDSAVYLCASSYIAGARYEQYFGPGTRLTVT.

This sequence joins TRBV19 and TRBJ1-1, with D perhaps TRBD1 (5 bases). The CDR3 is 16 amino acids. CDR1 is LNHDA and CDR2 is SQIVND in the germline V gene (reference sequence). The V end lost 3 bases, the J end lost 0 bases, and 14 bases lay between the germline ends. This CDR3 reads CASSIWGRYMNTEAFF. CDR3 DNA: TGTGCCAGTAGTATTTGGGGCCGATATATGAACACTGAAGCTTTCTTT.

In its sample, this clonotype was seen many times. V gene TRBV7-2 combines with J gene TRBJ2-7; D unresolved. The V and J ends lost 1 base and 1 base respectively, with 5 bases between them. Germline CDR1 reads SGHTA; CDR2 reads FQGNSA. CDR3 length equals 13 residues. The CDR3 is CASSLGHSYEQYF. The DNA of the CDR3 is TGTGCCAGCAGCTTAGGACATTCCTACGAGCAGTACTTC.

In its sample, this clonotype was seen many times. V usage is TRBV12-3 or TRBV12-4 and J usage is TRBJ1-5; D might be TRBD1 (5 bases). The CDR3 contains 14 residues. Trimming shortened V by 6 bases and J by 7 bases, and 16 bases separated the two germline ends. For the CDR3, the DNA is TGTGCCAGCAGCGGGGGGGGGACTCAACAGCCCCAGCATTTT. Amino acids: CASSGGGTQQPQHF.

Details on this clonotype: Sequence at one end of the junction differs from germline and may be a read error. The CDR3 nucleotides are TGTGCCAGCAGCTTGACGGGGGCCGACAATGAGCAGTCCTTC. This encodes CASSLTGADNEQSF. The rearrangement joins TRBV5-4 to TRBJ2-1; either TRBD1 or TRBD2 may fit D (6 bases each). Per the germline V gene, CDR1 is SGHNT and CDR2 is YYREEE (reference sequence). The CDR3 totals 14 residues. The full variable domain, rest sourced from reference TRBV5-4 and TRBJ2-1, is ETGVTQSPTHLIKTRGQQVTLRCSSQSGHNTVSWYQQALGQGPQFIFQYYREEENGRGNFPPRFSGLQFPNYSSELNVNALELDDSALYLCASSLTGADNEQSFGPGTRLTVL.

Turning to this clonotype: This may arise from a read error, as a much more abundant clone is one base away. V gene TRBV20-1 combines with J gene TRBJ2-2; no definite D call. The CDR3 covers 18 residues. Germline-derived CDR1 and CDR2 are DFQATT and SNEGSKA (reference sequence). Trimming removed 1 base from V and 6 bases from J, with 24 bases in between. CDR3 residues: CSARAPFWASAEPGELFF. In DNA form, the CDR3 reads TGCAGTGCTAGAGCCCCGTTTTGGGCATCCGCGGAGCCCGGGGAGCTGTTTTTT.

Note on this clonotype: A much larger clone lies one base from this, so it may be a read error. V and J are TRBV5-4 and TRBJ1-2; perhaps TRBD1 as D (5 bases). This CDR3 comprises 13 residues. The V gene's germline CDR1 is SGHNT and CDR2 YYREEE (reference sequence). CDR3 loop: CASSATVSYGHTF. The CDR3 region has the DNA TGTGCCAGCAGCGCGACAGTTAGCTATGGCCACACCTTC.